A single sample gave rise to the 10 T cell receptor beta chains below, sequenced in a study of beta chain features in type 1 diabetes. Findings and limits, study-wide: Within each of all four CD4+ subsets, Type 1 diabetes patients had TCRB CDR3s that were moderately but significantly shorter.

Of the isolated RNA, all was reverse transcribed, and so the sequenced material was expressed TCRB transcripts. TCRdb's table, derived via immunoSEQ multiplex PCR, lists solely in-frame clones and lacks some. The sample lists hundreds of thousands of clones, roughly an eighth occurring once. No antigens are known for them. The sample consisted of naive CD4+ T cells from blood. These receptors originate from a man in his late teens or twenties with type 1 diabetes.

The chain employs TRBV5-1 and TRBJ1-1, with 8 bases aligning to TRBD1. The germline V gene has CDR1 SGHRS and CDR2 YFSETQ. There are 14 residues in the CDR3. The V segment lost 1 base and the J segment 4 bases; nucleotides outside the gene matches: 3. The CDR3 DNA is TGCGCCAGCAGCTTGTCAGGGGGCGTCACTGAAGCTTTCTTT. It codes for CASSLSGGVTEAFF.

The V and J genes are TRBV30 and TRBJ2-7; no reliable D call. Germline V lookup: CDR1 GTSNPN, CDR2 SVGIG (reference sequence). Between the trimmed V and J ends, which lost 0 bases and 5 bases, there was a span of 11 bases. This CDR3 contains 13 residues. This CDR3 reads CAWSVLLGDEQYF. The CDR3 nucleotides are TGTGCCTGGAGTGTTCTGCTTGGAGACGAGCAGTACTTC. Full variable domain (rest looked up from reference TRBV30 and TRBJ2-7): SQTIHQWPATLVQPVGSPLSLECTVEGTSNPNLYWYRQAAGRGLQLLFYSVGIGQISSEVPQNLSASRPQDRQFILSSKKLLLSDSGFYLCAWSVLLGDEQYFGPGTRLTVT.

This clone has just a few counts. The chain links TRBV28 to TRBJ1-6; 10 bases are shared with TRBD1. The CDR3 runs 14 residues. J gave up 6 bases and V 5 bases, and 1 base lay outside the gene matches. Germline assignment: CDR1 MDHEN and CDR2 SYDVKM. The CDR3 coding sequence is TGTGCCAGCAGTGGACAGGGGGGTAATTCACCCCTCCACTTT. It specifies CASSGQGGNSPLHF.

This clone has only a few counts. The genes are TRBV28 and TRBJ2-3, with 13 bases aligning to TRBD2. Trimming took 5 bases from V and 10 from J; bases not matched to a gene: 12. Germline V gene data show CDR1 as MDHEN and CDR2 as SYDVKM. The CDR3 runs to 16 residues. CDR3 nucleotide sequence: TGTGCCAGCAGTCCCGGACTAGCGGGGGTCCCGGAGCCGCAGTATTTT. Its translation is CASSPGLAGVPEPQYF.

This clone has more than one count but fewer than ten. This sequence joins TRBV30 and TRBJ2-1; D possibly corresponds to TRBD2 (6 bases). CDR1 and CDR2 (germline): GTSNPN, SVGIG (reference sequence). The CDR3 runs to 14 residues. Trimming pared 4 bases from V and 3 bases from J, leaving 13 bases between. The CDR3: CAWTTSSFYNEQFF. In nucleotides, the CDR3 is TGTGCCTGGACCACTAGCTCATTCTACAATGAGCAGTTCTTC.

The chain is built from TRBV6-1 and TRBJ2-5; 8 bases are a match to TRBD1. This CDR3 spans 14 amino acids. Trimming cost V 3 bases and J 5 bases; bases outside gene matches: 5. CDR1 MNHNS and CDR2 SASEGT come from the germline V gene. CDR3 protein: CASSEGGTGETQYF. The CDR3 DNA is TGTGCCAGCAGTGAGGGCGGGACAGGCGAGACCCAGTACTTC.

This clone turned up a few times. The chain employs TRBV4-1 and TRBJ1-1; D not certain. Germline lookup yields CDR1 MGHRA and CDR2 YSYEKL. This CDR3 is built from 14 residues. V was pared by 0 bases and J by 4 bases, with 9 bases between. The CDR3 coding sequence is TGCGCCAGCAGCCAAGAAATCCGAGGCACTGAAGCTTTCTTT. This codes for CASSQEIRGTEAFF.

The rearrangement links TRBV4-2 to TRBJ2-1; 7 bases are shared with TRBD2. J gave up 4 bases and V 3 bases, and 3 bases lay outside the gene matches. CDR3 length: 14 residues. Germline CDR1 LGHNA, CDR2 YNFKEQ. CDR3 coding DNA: TGTGCCAGCAGCCAGCCTAGCGGATACAATGAGCAGTTCTTC. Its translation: CASSQPSGYNEQFF.

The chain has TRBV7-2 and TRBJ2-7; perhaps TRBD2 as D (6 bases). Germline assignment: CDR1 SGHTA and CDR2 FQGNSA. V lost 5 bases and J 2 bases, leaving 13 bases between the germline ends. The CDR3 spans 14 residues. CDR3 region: CASSLLGGAYEQYF. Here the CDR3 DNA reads TGTGCCAGCAGCCTTCTAGGCGGGGCCTACGAGCAGTACTTC.

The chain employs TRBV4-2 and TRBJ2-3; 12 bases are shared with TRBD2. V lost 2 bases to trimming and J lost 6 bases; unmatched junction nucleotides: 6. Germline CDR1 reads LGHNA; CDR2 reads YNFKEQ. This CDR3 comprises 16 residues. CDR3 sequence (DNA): TGTGCCAGCAGCCAACCGACTAGCGGGAGAGACGATACGCAGTATTTT. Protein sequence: CASSQPTSGRDDTQYF.